The 22 T cell receptor beta chains below all came from one sample that was sequenced in a study of shared clonotypes between healthy human individuals. Sequenced by immunoSEQ multiplex PCR; TCRdb stores in-frame clones only, minus some. The data hold some 2,400,000 clones, with approximately 95% observed a single time. The sample was naive CD4+ T cells sorted from blood. Subset: CD45RA+ positively selected. Receptors were obtained from a man between 18 and 29 years old in good health.

This chain joins TRBV4-1 and TRBJ2-7; D not certain. Germline V gene data show CDR1 as MGHRA and CDR2 as YSYEKL. The CDR3 consists of 16 residues. Between the trimmed V and J ends, which lost 0 bases and 4 bases, there was a span of 16 bases. CDR3 sequence reads: CASSQDIGFEMYEQYF. The CDR3 nucleotides read TGCGCCAGCAGCCAAGATATAGGGTTCGAGATGTACGAGCAGTACTTC.

Of note for this clone: Additional DNA sequences in this sample encode the identical CDR3. V gene TRBV18 combines with J gene TRBJ2-3; D gene uncertain. Germline V gene lookup returns CDR1 KGHSH and CDR2 LQKENI. CDR3 length equals 11 residues. The germline V and J ends were trimmed by 5 bases and 2 bases, with 2 bases remaining between them. CDR3 sequence reads: CASSSTDTQYF. In DNA form, the CDR3 reads TGTGCCAGCTCATCCACAGATACGCAGTATTTT.

The rearrangement uses TRBV4-1 and TRBJ1-4, with TRBD1 as a possible D gene (6 bases). The germline V gene has CDR1 MGHRA and CDR2 YSYEKL. Trimming cost V 4 bases and J 1 base, with 10 bases left between them. CDR3 length: 15 amino acids. In DNA, the CDR3 is TGCGCCAGCAGCCCACAACAGGGAACTAATGAAAAACTGTTTTTT. Its protein is CASSPQQGTNEKLFF.

The rearrangement joins TRBV7-9 to TRBJ2-3, with D perhaps matching TRBD1 (6 bases). The CDR3 is 16 residues long. Trimming removed 5 bases from V and 3 bases from J, with 18 bases in between. The germline gives CDR1 SEHNR, CDR2 FQNEAQ (reference sequence). The CDR3 bases are TGTGCCAGCAGCAGTAGACAGGCTTGGAGGACAGATACGCAGTATTTT. Its translation: CASSSRQAWRTDTQYF.

The chain employs TRBV30 and TRBJ1-1; D ambiguous. The length of the CDR3 is 14 residues. Trimming cost V 1 base and J 5 bases, with 14 bases left between them. Germline V gene sequence: CDR1 GTSNPN, CDR2 SVGIG (reference sequence). DNA of the CDR3: TGTGCCTGGAGTGCACGGACCTTCGGGACTGAAGCTTTCTTT. Translating gives CAWSARTFGTEAFF.

The V gene is TRBV18, the J gene TRBJ1-5, with 8 positions matching TRBD1. The CDR3 has 14 residues. CDR1 is KGHSH and CDR2 is LQKENI in the germline V gene. The trim removed 5 bases at V and 7 bases at J, leaving 7 bases unmatched. The CDR3 sequence is CASSSTGERQPQHF. The CDR3 nucleotides are TGTGCCAGCTCATCGACAGGGGAGCGACAGCCCCAGCATTTT.

The chain employs TRBV5-1 and TRBJ2-3, with TRBD1 as a possible D gene (6 bases). The CDR3 contains 14 residues. Trimming took 5 bases from V and 0 from J, leaving 10 bases between them. The germline V gene encodes CDR1 SGHRS and CDR2 YFSETQ. CDR3 amino acids: CASRQGSSTDTQYF. CDR3 nucleotides: TGCGCCAGCAGACAGGGATCTAGCACAGATACGCAGTATTTT.

The rearrangement uses TRBV11-3 and TRBJ2-1, with D possibly matching TRBD1 (5 bases). Germline lookup yields CDR1 SGHNT and CDR2 YENEEA. The CDR3 covers 14 residues. V lost 1 base to trimming and J lost 7 bases, with 11 bases between them. This CDR3 reads CASSLGQGPNEQFF. In DNA, the CDR3 is TGTGCCAGCAGCTTAGGTCAGGGTCCTAATGAGCAGTTCTTC.

This clone appeared a single time. The genes are TRBV2 and TRBJ2-2, with TRBD2 matching 9 bases. The germline V gene encodes CDR1 SNHLY and CDR2 FYNNEI. After removal of 6 bases from V and 6 bases from J, the junction contained 11 bases not matched to a gene. This CDR3 comprises 16 residues. CDR3 region: CASRAKPGLASGELFF. Here the CDR3 DNA reads TGTGCCAGCAGGGCCAAACCGGGACTAGCTTCCGGGGAGCTGTTTTTT.

The chain recombines TRBV9 with TRBJ2-3, with a tentative D call TRBD2 (6 bases). The germline V gene encodes CDR1 SGDLS and CDR2 YYNGEE. The CDR3 loop spans 16 amino acids. V lost 0 bases, J lost 2 bases, and 13 bases lay in between. CDR3 protein: CASSVGGGALTDTQYF. The CDR3 nucleotides read TGTGCCAGCAGCGTAGGAGGCGGGGCCCTCACAGATACGCAGTATTTT.

This chain connects TRBV5-1 to TRBJ2-7; TRBD1 might be the D (6 bases). In germline, CDR1 is SGHRS, CDR2 YFSETQ. The CDR3 has 16 residues. Between the trimmed V and J ends, which lost 3 bases and 1 base, there was a span of 17 bases. The CDR3 reads CASSSIYGTLSYEQYF. The CDR3 bases are TGCGCCAGCAGCTCGATTTACGGGACACTTTCCTACGAGCAGTACTTC. The full variable domain, with the rest looked up from reference TRBV5-1 and TRBJ2-7, is KAGVTQTPRYLIKTRGQQVTLSCSPISGHRSVSWYQQTPGQGLQFLFEYFSETQRNKGNFPGRFSGRQFSNSRSEMNVSTLELGDSALYLCASSSIYGTLSYEQYFGPGTRLTVT.

The rearrangement links TRBV2 to TRBJ2-7; 12 bases map to TRBD2. Germline values: CDR1 SNHLY, CDR2 FYNNEI. The V segment lost 4 bases and the J segment 6 bases; nucleotides outside the gene matches: 4. The CDR3 is 14 amino acids. In DNA form, the CDR3 reads TGTGCCAGCAGTGGACTAGCGGGAGTCGCCGAGCAGTACTTC. Protein product: CASSGLAGVAEQYF.

The chain links TRBV28 to TRBJ2-3; D call uncertain. The CDR3 is made up of 12 amino acids. Trimming cost V 6 bases and J 6 bases, with 10 bases left between them. Germline V gene lookup returns CDR1 MDHEN and CDR2 SYDVKM. This CDR3 is CASSPPRDTQYF. The CDR3 DNA follows: TGTGCCAGCAGCCCCCCTCGCGATACGCAGTATTTT.

The chain recombines TRBV6-5 with TRBJ2-5; tentative D call: TRBD2 (7 bases). The V end was cut by 8 bases, the J end by 7 bases, with 11 bases between. Germline CDR1 is MNHEY and CDR2 is SVGAGI. The CDR3 consists of 11 residues. CDR3 DNA: TGTGCCAGCCGGAGGGGGGGGACCCAGTACTTC. Protein: CASRRGGTQYF.

This chain joins TRBV9 and TRBJ1-2, with D perhaps matching TRBD1 (5 bases). The CDR3 is made up of 14 amino acids. V was trimmed by 5 bases and J by 7 bases, leaving 18 bases between them. CDR1 and CDR2 from the germline V gene are SGDLS and YYNGEE. CDR3 sequence: CASSRGWDFGGYTF. The CDR3, as DNA: TGTGCCAGCAGTCGTGGTTGGGACTTCGGTGGCTACACCTTC.

This rearrangement joins TRBV7-8 to TRBJ2-6, with 7 nucleotides matching TRBD2. CDR1 SGHVS and CDR2 FQNEAQ come from the germline V gene. This CDR3 is built from 19 residues. J gave up 4 bases and V 5 bases, and 17 bases lay outside the gene matches. CDR3 in DNA: TGTGCCAGCAGCCCATCATCACCTGGCGGGGGTTCAGGGGCCAACGTCCTGACTTTC. It translates to CASSPSSPGGGSGANVLTF.

The chain combines TRBV6-1 with TRBJ1-6; no clear D gene. Germline lookup yields CDR1 MNHNS and CDR2 SASEGT. The CDR3 is 13 amino acids. Trimming left V 2 bases short and J 10 bases short, with 9 bases between. Here the CDR3 DNA reads TGTGCCAGCAGTGAACTTCTGGTCTCACCCCTCCACTTT. Amino acid sequence: CASSELLVSPLHF.

V usage is TRBV10-3 and J usage is TRBJ2-7; 10 positions agree with TRBD1. The CDR3 loop spans 11 amino acids. Germline assignment: CDR1 ENHRY and CDR2 SYGVKD. CDR3 sequence reads: CVTGTGVEQYF. CDR3 DNA: TGTGTGACCGGGACAGGGGTCGAGCAGTACTTC.

The genes are TRBV4-3 and TRBJ2-3; the match to TRBD1 covers 8 bases. The CDR3 extends over 15 amino acids. Germline trimming cut 4 bases from V and 4 bases from J; bases unmatched to any gene: 7. CDR1 is LGHNA, CDR2 YSLEER, per germline. The CDR3 sequence is CASSRRQGSADTQYF. CDR3 DNA: TGCGCCAGCAGCCGGCGACAGGGGTCGGCAGATACGCAGTATTTT.

The chain employs TRBV19 and TRBJ1-1; D call uncertain. The CDR3 has 12 residues. Trimming took 5 bases from V and 3 from J, leaving 7 bases between them. The V gene's germline CDR1 is LNHDA and CDR2 SQIVND (reference sequence). CDR3 in amino acids: CASSGQDTEAFF. CDR3 coding DNA: TGTGCCAGTAGTGGTCAAGACACTGAAGCTTTCTTT.

The chain links TRBV29-1 to TRBJ1-4, with D possibly TRBD1 on 5 matching bases. CDR3 length: 12 amino acids. Trimming left V 7 bases short and J 5 bases short, with 11 bases between. Germline CDR1 and CDR2: SQVTM and ANQGSEA. The CDR3 nucleotides read TGCAGCGCCGGGGACTGGAATGAAAAACTGTTTTTT. This codes for CSAGDWNEKLFF.

The chain's CDR3 is CASSLMGLADLASYNEQFF. CDR3 DNA sequence: TGCGCCAGCAGCTTGATGGGACTAGCGGATCTCGCCTCCTACAATGAGCAGTTCTTC. The V call is TRBV5-1, the J call TRBJ2-1, with 11 bases aligning to TRBD2. V gave up 1 base and J gave up 0 bases; unmatched junction bases: 9. The germline CDR1 and CDR2 sequences are SGHRS and YFSETQ. The CDR3 runs 19 residues.